These 30 T cell receptor beta chains were all obtained from the same sample, sequenced in a study of naive and memory T cell subsets. Both TRBC1 and TRBC2 were covered by a beta constant-region primer of two equimolar oligonucleotides. MiXCR, run by TCRdb on the UMI-ligation and nested PCR reads, gives a single entry per CDR3 protein. The table has about 80,000 distinct CDR3 sequences, less than 15% seen once. The specimen sequenced was central memory CD4+ T cells from blood. All receptors derive from a human donor in good health.

The chain uses TRBV24-1 and TRBJ2-1, with 10 positions matching TRBD1. The germline CDR1 and CDR2 sequences are KGHDR and SFDVKD. This CDR3 has 16 amino acids. V gave up 4 bases and J gave up 8 bases; unmatched junction bases: 10. CDR3 in DNA: TGTGCCACCAGTGACCTACGCGGACAGGGGGGGGATGAGCAGTTCTTC. This gives the protein CATSDLRGQGGDEQFF.

The chain joins TRBV18 to TRBJ2-3; TRBD2 matches 7 bases. With 3 bases clipped from V and 6 bases from J, the junction kept 9 bases outside the gene matches. The CDR3 runs to 15 residues. The germline V gene encodes CDR1 KGHSH and CDR2 LQKENI. The CDR3: CASSPGRGESDTQYF. The CDR3 DNA is TGTGCCAGCTCACCGGGGAGGGGAGAGTCGGATACGCAGTATTTT.

This clonotype was observed a few times. The rearrangement uses TRBV12-5 and TRBJ2-1; D possibly matches TRBD1 or TRBD2 (5 bases each). Germline values: CDR1 LGHNT, CDR2 FRNRAP. The CDR3 covers 14 residues. Trimming cost V 6 bases and J 5 bases, with 14 bases left between them. CDR3 DNA: TGTGCTAGTGGGCGGGCCCCCAGGGACAATGAGCAGTTCTTC. It yields the protein CASGRAPRDNEQFF.

This clonotype occurred many times. The chain couples TRBV11-3 to TRBJ2-3; D ambiguous. V was cut by 4 bases and J by 0 bases, with 14 bases left in between. The CDR3 loop spans 16 amino acids. Germline-derived CDR1 and CDR2 are SGHNT and YENEEA. The CDR3 nucleotides are TGTGCCAGCAGCTCGGACCCTCGGCTTAGCACAGATACGCAGTATTTT. Translation gives CASSSDPRLSTDTQYF. The variable domain in full, completed from reference TRBV11-3 and TRBJ2-3, reads EAGVVQSPRYKIIEKKQPVAFWCNPISGHNTLYWYLQNLGQGPELLIRYENEEAVDDSQLPKDRFSAERLKGVDSTLKIQPAELGDSAVYLCASSSDPRLSTDTQYFGPGTRLTVL.

Many counts were recorded for this clonotype. The rearrangement uses TRBV10-3 and TRBJ2-3; D remains ambiguous. CDR1 and CDR2 (germline): ENHRY, SYGVKD. The CDR3 covers 14 residues. V was trimmed by 7 bases and J by 0 bases, leaving 11 bases between them. This chain's CDR3 is CAITNTLSTDTQYF. DNA of the CDR3: TGTGCCATCACCAACACCTTAAGCACAGATACGCAGTATTTT.

At least ten counts were recorded for this clonotype. The V gene is TRBV4-1, the J gene TRBJ2-3, with D uncertain. Germline lookup yields CDR1 MGHRA and CDR2 YSYEKL. V lost 8 bases to trimming and J lost 3 bases, with 24 bases between them. CDR3 size: 17 residues. The CDR3 reads CASRPFFLGLRTDTQYF. The CDR3 nucleotides are TGCGCCAGCCGCCCGTTCTTTTTGGGCCTTAGAACAGATACGCAGTATTTT.

This clonotype was recorded many times. The rearrangement uses TRBV20-1 and TRBJ2-7, with 9 bases fitting TRBD2. The trim removed 2 bases at V and 6 bases at J, leaving 11 bases unmatched. CDR3 length: 15 amino acids. Germline CDR1 and CDR2: DFQATT and SNEGSKA (reference sequence). The CDR3 is CSARYSGRSLGEQYF. The CDR3 nucleotides are TGCAGTGCTAGATATAGCGGGAGAAGTCTCGGCGAGCAGTACTTC.

The chain carries TRBV6-1 and TRBJ1-3, with D possibly matching TRBD1 (6 bases). The length of the CDR3 is 14 residues. Germline V lookup: CDR1 MNHNS, CDR2 SASEGT. Trimming pared 6 bases from V and 7 bases from J, leaving 16 bases between. CDR3 sequence: CASSVTGFGNTIYF. DNA for the CDR3: TGTGCCAGCAGCGTTACAGGGTTCGGGAACACCATATATTTT.

Ten or more counts support this clonotype. The chain carries TRBV7-2 and TRBJ2-1; 13 positions match TRBD2. V shed 5 bases, J shed 6 bases, and the junction held 7 bases outside the gene matches. Per germline, CDR1 SGHTA and CDR2 FQGNSA. This CDR3 is built from 16 residues. CDR3 in amino acids: CASSKPGLAGTNEQFF. The CDR3 region has the DNA TGTGCCAGCAGCAAGCCGGGACTAGCGGGAACCAATGAGCAGTTCTTC.

In its sample, this clonotype was seen a few times. The J gene is TRBJ2-2, the V gene TRBV6-2 or TRBV6-3; D might be TRBD1 (6 bases). Trimming took 6 bases from V and 1 from J, leaving 18 bases between them. The CDR3 runs to 17 residues. Germline CDR1 is MNHEY and CDR2 is SVGEGT. The CDR3 loop reads CASSLPLPGQNTGELFF. The CDR3 DNA follows: TGTGCCAGCAGCCTCCCCCTTCCGGGACAGAACACCGGGGAGCTGTTTTTT.

This sequence joins TRBV20-1 and TRBJ2-1; perhaps TRBD1 as D (6 bases). The V gene's germline CDR1 is DFQATT and CDR2 SNEGSKA (reference sequence). V was trimmed by 2 bases and J by 7 bases, leaving 15 bases between them. The CDR3 spans 14 residues. The CDR3 nucleotides are TGCAGTGCTAGATCCCCCAGGGGTTGGAATGAGCAGTTCTTC. It translates to CSARSPRGWNEQFF.

This clonotype was seen many times. The V gene is TRBV7-2, the J gene TRBJ2-2; perhaps TRBD2 as D (6 bases). Germline CDR1 SGHTA, CDR2 FQGNSA. V was trimmed by 1 base and J by 5 bases, leaving 11 bases between them. The CDR3 has 15 residues. CDR3 loop: CASSLDGSRTGELFF. The DNA for the CDR3 is TGTGCCAGCAGCTTAGACGGGAGCCGGACCGGGGAGCTGTTTTTT. The entire variable domain, with the rest obtained from reference TRBV7-2 and TRBJ2-2, is as follows: GAGVSQSPSNKVTEKGKDVELRCDPISGHTALYWYRQSLGQGLEFLIYFQGNSAPDKSGLPSDRFSAERTGGSVSTLTIQRTQQEDSAVYLCASSLDGSRTGELFFGEGSRLTVL.

This clonotype was observed a handful of times. The V gene is TRBV20-1, the J gene TRBJ2-7; TRBD2 agrees at 10 bases. Trimming removed 1 base from V and 2 bases from J; junction bases left unmatched: 11. CDR1 is DFQATT, CDR2 SNEGSKA, per germline (reference sequence). The CDR3 extends over 17 amino acids. The CDR3 nucleotides are TGCAGTGCTAGAGGGCCTAGCGGGAGTGTGGACCCCTACGAGCAGTACTTC. This sequence encodes CSARGPSGSVDPYEQYF.

This rearrangement joins TRBV7-2 to TRBJ2-2; no firm D call. Germline CDR1 is SGHTA and CDR2 is FQGNSA. CDR3 length equals 16 residues. V shed 1 base and J shed 4 bases, with 13 bases lying between them. The CDR3 reads CASSLDGTLVTGELFF. The CDR3 DNA follows: TGTGCCAGCAGCTTAGATGGCACCCTGGTCACCGGGGAGCTGTTTTTT.

The V gene is TRBV5-1, the J gene TRBJ2-1, with TRBD1 matching 9 bases. Trimming took 5 bases from V and 3 from J; bases not matched to a gene: 6. The CDR3 spans 15 residues. Germline CDR1 reads SGHRS; CDR2 reads YFSETQ. For the CDR3, the DNA is TGCGCCAGCAGGGAGGGACAGGGAGTCTACAATGAGCAGTTCTTC. Translating it yields CASREGQGVYNEQFF.

This clonotype was detected a few times. The chain links TRBV29-1 to TRBJ2-7; 13 nucleotides line up with TRBD2. This CDR3 contains 14 residues. Germline values: CDR1 SQVTM, CDR2 ANQGSEA. Germline trimming cut 5 bases from V and 2 bases from J; bases unmatched to any gene: 3. The CDR3, as DNA: TGCAGCGTTAGGACTAGCGGGGGAACCTACGAGCAGTACTTC. Translation gives CSVRTSGGTYEQYF.

The rearrangement uses TRBV11-2 and TRBJ2-1, with a possible D match to TRBD2 (5 bases). The V gene lost 0 bases and the J gene lost 0 bases, with 15 bases spanning the gap. The CDR3 runs 18 residues. Germline-derived CDR1 and CDR2 are SGHAT and FQNNGV. CDR3 nucleotide sequence: TGTGCCAGCAGCTTAGAGCTGAGCGGAACTTCCTCCTACAATGAGCAGTTCTTC. Amino acids: CASSLELSGTSSYNEQFF.

The CDR3: CASSRGQAEGGYTF. CDR3 coding DNA: TGTGCCAGCAGCCGAGGACAGGCCGAGGGTGGCTACACCTTC. The chain combines TRBV7-2 with TRBJ1-2; TRBD1 matches at 7 bases. Germline V lookup: CDR1 SGHTA, CDR2 FQGNSA. V shed 5 bases and J 7 bases; nucleotides not matched to a gene: 10. CDR3 size: 14 residues. Complete variable domain (other parts from reference TRBV7-2 and TRBJ1-2): GAGVSQSPSNKVTEKGKDVELRCDPISGHTALYWYRQSLGQGLEFLIYFQGNSAPDKSGLPSDRFSAERTGGSVSTLTIQRTQQEDSAVYLCASSRGQAEGGYTFGSGTRLTVV.

The chain recombines TRBV12-1 with TRBJ1-3; the DNA was not compared with TRBD1, the D call given in the table. TRBV12-1 is shown as a pseudogene. The CDR3 sequence is 15 residues long. For the CDR3, the DNA is TGTGCCAGCAGCTTTCCCGGCGGGTCTGGAAACACCATATATTTT. As protein: CASSFPGGSGNTIYF.

This clonotype was detected ten times or more. This chain connects TRBV29-1 to TRBJ2-7; D tentatively fits TRBD1 or TRBD2 (5 bases each). Germline CDR1 SQVTM, CDR2 ANQGSEA. The CDR3 spans 13 residues. Trimming stripped 5 bases from V and 2 bases from J, with 13 bases between. DNA for the CDR3: TGCAGCGTTCCCGGGACGGAAACCTACGAGCAGTACTTC. This encodes CSVPGTETYEQYF.

At least ten counts were recorded for this clonotype. J is TRBJ1-2 and V is TRBV6-5; a possible D gene is TRBD1 (5 bases). The germline CDR1 and CDR2 sequences are MNHEY and SVGAGI. This CDR3 is built from 14 residues. Trimming stripped 2 bases from V and 0 bases from J, with 7 bases between. CDR3 nucleotides: TGTGCCAGCAGTTACGGGGGGGCTAACTATGGCTACACCTTC. Translated: CASSYGGANYGYTF.

This clonotype was observed at least ten times. The CDR3 DNA reads as TGTGCCAGCAGCTTAGACGCGGTAGCCTACAATGAGCAGTTCTTC. Encoded protein: CASSLDAVAYNEQFF. This chain joins TRBV11-2 and TRBJ2-1, with D uncertain. The CDR3 is made up of 15 amino acids. V lost 0 bases and J 2 bases, leaving 8 bases between the germline ends. Looked up from germline, CDR1 is SGHAT and CDR2 is FQNNGV. Using reference TRBV11-2 and TRBJ2-1 for the parts outside the CDR3, the full variable domain is EAGVAQSPRYKIIEKRQSVAFWCNPISGHATLYWYQQILGQGPKLLIQFQNNGVVDDSQLPKDRFSAERLKGVDSTLKIQPAKLEDSAVYLCASSLDAVAYNEQFFGPGTRLTVL.

J is TRBJ2-1 and V is TRBV20-1, with D hard to call. Germline V lookup: CDR1 DFQATT, CDR2 SNEGSKA (reference sequence). The CDR3 length is 13 residues. Trimming pared 0 bases from V and 5 bases from J, leaving 8 bases between. The CDR3, as DNA: TGCAGTGCTAGAGATAGGAAAAACAATGAGCAGTTCTTC. Amino acids: CSARDRKNNEQFF.

As for this clonotype: A much more abundant neighbour one base away suggests this may be a read error. This chain uses TRBV10-3 with TRBJ1-5, with D tentatively TRBD1 (5 bases). Trimming removed 8 bases from V and 5 bases from J, with 13 bases in between. Looked up from germline, CDR1 is ENHRY and CDR2 is SYGVKD. The CDR3 has 13 residues. The CDR3 reads CAIDTGDHQPQHF. In DNA, the CDR3 is TGTGCCATCGACACAGGAGACCATCAGCCCCAGCATTTT.

This clonotype appeared many times. A much bigger clone sits one base away, suggesting this may be a read error. The genes are TRBV7-2 and TRBJ2-1, with D uncertain. CDR3 length: 11 residues. The V end lost 8 bases, the J end lost 7 bases, and 9 bases lay between the germline ends. Germline CDR1 SGHTA, CDR2 FQGNSA. The chain's CDR3 is CASGRMNEQFF. Written as DNA, the CDR3 is TGTGCCAGCGGCCGCATGAATGAGCAGTTCTTC.

The chain is built from TRBV6-4 and TRBJ2-3; a weak D match, TRBD1 (6 bases). With 8 bases removed from V and 2 bases from J, the gap between germline ends came to 17 bases. This CDR3 is 15 amino acids long. The germline V gene has CDR1 MRHNA and CDR2 SNTAGT. CDR3 nucleotide sequence: TGTGCCAGCGTGCGGACAGTTAGTTTCACAGATACGCAGTATTTT. Amino acids: CASVRTVSFTDTQYF.

V and J are TRBV10-3 and TRBJ2-2; 9 nucleotides align to TRBD1. CDR3 length equals 13 residues. Looked up from germline, CDR1 is ENHRY and CDR2 is SYGVKD. V lost 10 bases, J lost 6 bases, and 6 bases stayed unmatched. For the CDR3, the DNA is TGTGCCACCGGGGACAGGGACCCCGGGGAGCTGTTTTTT. This gives the protein CATGDRDPGELFF.

This clonotype was detected a few times. CDR3 sequence (DNA): TGTGCCAGCAGAGTTACCGGGACAGGGGGGTACGAGCAGTACTTC. Its translation is CASRVTGTGGYEQYF. The chain is built from TRBV2 and TRBJ2-7; TRBD1 agrees at 11 bases. CDR3 length equals 15 residues. Germline V gene lookup returns CDR1 SNHLY and CDR2 FYNNEI. The trim removed 6 bases at V and 4 bases at J, leaving 8 bases unmatched.

This clonotype was seen a handful of times. V gene TRBV10-3 combines with J gene TRBJ2-1; 9 nucleotides line up with TRBD2. The V segment lost 6 bases and the J segment 8 bases; nucleotides outside the gene matches: 2. CDR1 ENHRY and CDR2 SYGVKD come from the germline V gene. This CDR3 has 12 residues. The DNA for the CDR3 is TGTGCCATCAGGGCTAGCGGGGATGAGCAGTTCTTC. This gives the protein CAIRASGDEQFF.

The chain recombines TRBV18 with TRBJ2-1; D is unclear. The CDR3 runs 14 residues. Deletions cut 6 bases from V and 5 bases from J, with 14 bases between. Looked up from germline, CDR1 is KGHSH and CDR2 is LQKENI. The CDR3 sequence: CASSPMNSNNEQFF. CDR3 in DNA: TGTGCCAGCTCGCCCATGAACAGTAACAATGAGCAGTTCTTC. Using reference TRBV18 and TRBJ2-1 for the parts outside the CDR3, the full variable domain is NAGVMQNPRHLVRRRGQEARLRCSPMKGHSHVYWYRQLPEEGLKFMVYLQKENIIDESGMPKERFSAEFPKEGPSILRIQQVVRGDSAAYFCASSPMNSNNEQFFGPGTRLTVL.